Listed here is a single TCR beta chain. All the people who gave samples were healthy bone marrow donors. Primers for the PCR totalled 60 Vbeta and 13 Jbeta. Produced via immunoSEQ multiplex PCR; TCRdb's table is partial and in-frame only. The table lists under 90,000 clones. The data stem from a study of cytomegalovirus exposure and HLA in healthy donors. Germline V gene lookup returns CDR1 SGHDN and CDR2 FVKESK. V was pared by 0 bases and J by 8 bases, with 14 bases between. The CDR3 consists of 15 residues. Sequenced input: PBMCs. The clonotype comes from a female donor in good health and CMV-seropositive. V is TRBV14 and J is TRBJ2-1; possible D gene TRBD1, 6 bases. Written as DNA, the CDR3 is TGTGCCAGCAGCCAAGATTTAACAGGGTCCGATGAGCAGTTCTTC. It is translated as CASSQDLTGSDEQFF.